Each of the 20 T cell receptor beta chains below was sequenced from the same sample in a study of early T cells in non-severe SARS-CoV-2 infection. Using its own MiXCR run on the 5' RACE reads, TCRdb lists one record per CDR3 protein. Found here are roughly 67,000 distinct CDR3 sequences, more than 9% of them singletons; the top ten hold less than 2%. Specimen: whole blood. The receptors were gathered from an adult who was a healthcare worker with PCR-confirmed SARS-CoV-2 infection or an uninfected control (not recorded which).

This clonotype was recorded at least ten times. This rearrangement joins TRBV2 to TRBJ2-1, with 9 bases matching TRBD2. The CDR3 runs 15 residues. Germline V CDR1 and CDR2: SNHLY, FYNNEI. The V gene end was trimmed by 7 bases and the J gene end by 3 bases; junction bases not matched to a gene: 7. CDR3 region: CASTPSGALYNEQFF. The CDR3, as DNA: TGTGCCAGCACCCCTAGCGGGGCTCTCTACAATGAGCAGTTCTTC.

This clonotype has at least ten counts. This chain uses TRBV6-2 or TRBV6-3 with TRBJ2-7; no definite D call. Germline V lookup: CDR1 MNHEY, CDR2 SVGEGT. Trimming removed 3 bases from V and 9 bases from J, with 9 bases in between. This CDR3 has 11 amino acids. The CDR3 spells CASSYWYGQYF. CDR3 bases: TGTGCCAGCAGTTATTGGTATGGGCAGTACTTC.

This chain connects TRBV5-1 to TRBJ1-1, with D hard to call. This CDR3 has 15 residues. CDR1 SGHRS and CDR2 YFSETQ come from the germline V gene. The ends were cut back, 0 bases at V and 0 bases at J, with 9 bases in the middle. The CDR3 DNA follows: TGCGCCAGCAGCTTGGTAGGACCCATGAACACTGAAGCTTTCTTT. It encodes CASSLVGPMNTEAFF.

In its sample, this clonotype was seen many times. This chain uses TRBV29-1 with TRBJ1-1; D may be TRBD1 (5 bases). This CDR3 has 15 amino acids. Germline CDR1 SQVTM, CDR2 ANQGSEA. The V end lost 2 bases, the J end lost 2 bases, and 15 bases lay between the germline ends. CDR3 sequence (DNA): TGCAGCGTTGAATCACCCGGGACGGTCAACACTGAAGCTTTCTTT. It translates to CSVESPGTVNTEAFF.

The J gene is TRBJ2-3, the V gene TRBV11-2; D perhaps matches TRBD2 (6 bases). CDR3 length equals 14 residues. The ends were cut back, 2 bases at V and 7 bases at J, with 13 bases in the middle. Per the germline V gene, CDR1 is SGHAT and CDR2 is FQNNGV. CDR3 region: CASSLLGGMNTQYF. CDR3 nucleotide sequence: TGTGCCAGCAGCTTACTCGGGGGAATGAATACGCAGTATTTT.

V gene TRBV6-2 or TRBV6-3 combines with J gene TRBJ2-1; 7 bases match TRBD1. The CDR3 extends over 10 amino acids. The V gene's germline CDR1 is MNHEY and CDR2 SVGEGT. V shed 8 bases, J shed 13 bases, and the junction held 5 bases outside the gene matches. DNA for the CDR3: TGTGCCAGCCCCCGGACAGGACAGTTCTTC. Amino acids: CASPRTGQFF.

This clonotype was detected only a few times. This chain joins TRBV12-3 or TRBV12-4 and TRBJ2-3, with 8 positions matching TRBD2. The CDR3 contains 14 residues. After removal of 9 bases from V and 7 bases from J, the junction contained 12 bases not matched to a gene. CDR3 sequence reads: CASRAGTRIHTQYF. The CDR3 DNA reads TGTGCCAGTAGGGCCGGGACTAGAATACATACGCAGTATTTT.

Only a few counts were recorded for this clonotype. The gene calls are TRBV28 and TRBJ2-1; 12 nucleotides align to TRBD1. Germline V gene lookup returns CDR1 MDHEN and CDR2 SYDVKM. The junction had 11 bases not matched to a gene; V was cut back by 6 bases and J by 8 bases. This CDR3 comprises 16 residues. The CDR3 DNA is TGTGCCAGCAGAAAGCCGGGACAGGGGGCGCGAGATGAGCAGTTCTTC. Translated: CASRKPGQGARDEQFF.

A few counts support this clonotype. V is TRBV6-1 and J is TRBJ1-4; D call uncertain. CDR1 and CDR2 from the germline V gene are MNHNS and SASEGT. V was trimmed by 6 bases and J by 4 bases, leaving 9 bases between them. This CDR3 is 13 amino acids long. CDR3 sequence: CASSSSGNEKLFF. CDR3 nucleotide sequence: TGTGCCAGCAGCTCCAGTGGTAATGAAAAACTGTTTTTT.

J is TRBJ2-3 and V is TRBV9; the match to TRBD2 covers 12 bases. The CDR3 runs to 18 residues. The V segment lost 6 bases and the J segment 1 base; nucleotides outside the gene matches: 12. In germline, CDR1 is SGDLS, CDR2 YYNGEE. The CDR3 loop is CASTPTSGGQAGTDTQYF. The DNA for the CDR3 is TGTGCCAGCACTCCGACTAGCGGGGGACAGGCGGGCACAGATACGCAGTATTTT. The variable domain in full, with the rest retrieved from reference TRBV9 and TRBJ2-3, is DSGVTQTPKHLITATGQRVTLRCSPRSGDLSVYWYQQSLDQGLQFLIQYYNGEERAKGNILERFSAQQFPDLHSELNLSSLELGDSALYFCASTPTSGGQAGTDTQYFGPGTRLTVL.

This clonotype has just a few counts. One junction end does not reproduce the germline sequence, and a read error may be involved. The chain uses TRBV7-7 and TRBJ2-3; D gene unclear. The CDR3 has 14 amino acids. Germline V gene data show CDR1 as SSHAT and CDR2 as FNYEAQ (reference sequence). CDR3 region: CASSPGPGWDTQYF. The CDR3 DNA sequence: TGTGCTAGCAGCCCCGGACCCGGATGGGATACGCAGTATTTT.

The chain links TRBV12-3 or TRBV12-4 to TRBJ1-1, with D unresolved. V was shortened by 2 bases and J by 2 bases, with 6 bases between the two germline ends. The CDR3 covers 13 residues. Here the CDR3 DNA reads TGTGCCAGCAGTTTATCCACCAACACTGAAGCTTTCTTT. Protein: CASSLSTNTEAFF.

The rearrangement uses TRBV4-3 and TRBJ1-2; perhaps TRBD1 as D (6 bases). CDR1 is LGHNA, CDR2 YSLEER, per germline. This CDR3 contains 13 residues. V lost 3 bases and J lost 8, with 13 bases in between. The CDR3, as DNA: TGCGCCAGCAGCCACTCTACAGGGTTGGGCTACACCTTC. It translates to CASSHSTGLGYTF.

This clonotype occurred many times. The rearrangement joins TRBV11-2 to TRBJ2-2, with no clear D. Per the germline V gene, CDR1 is SGHAT and CDR2 is FQNNGV. This CDR3 comprises 15 residues. Trimming cost V 6 bases and J 4 bases, with 15 bases left between them. Written as DNA, the CDR3 is TGTGCCAGCAGTCTAAGAGAGACCCCCACCGGGGAGCTGTTTTTT. As protein: CASSLRETPTGELFF.

There are a few counts of this clonotype. The chain links TRBV9 to TRBJ2-1, with 11 bases lining up with TRBD2. Germline CDR1 reads SGDLS; CDR2 reads YYNGEE. V lost 3 bases to trimming and J lost 6 bases; unmatched junction nucleotides: 5. The CDR3 spans 15 residues. CDR3 sequence (DNA): TGTGCCAGCAGCGGTAGCGGGGGGGCGGGCAATGAGCAGTTCTTC. The encoded protein is CASSGSGGAGNEQFF.

The chain employs TRBV18 and TRBJ2-7, with D perhaps matching TRBD1 or TRBD2 (5 bases each). CDR1 is KGHSH, CDR2 LQKENI, per germline. V was trimmed by 5 bases and J by 3 bases, leaving 17 bases between them. The CDR3 runs to 15 residues. CDR3 loop: CASSEDIQEGYEQYF. CDR3 nucleotide sequence: TGTGCCAGCTCAGAGGACATCCAAGAGGGCTACGAGCAGTACTTC.

This clonotype was seen ten or more times. The chain has TRBV3-1 and TRBJ1-1; TRBD1 matches at 8 bases. This CDR3 comprises 15 residues. V shed 0 bases, J shed 4 bases, and the junction held 4 bases outside the gene matches. The germline V gene encodes CDR1 LGHDT and CDR2 YNNKEL (reference sequence). The CDR3 sequence is CASSQDGQGGTEAFF. The CDR3 DNA sequence: TGTGCCAGCAGCCAAGACGGACAGGGAGGCACTGAAGCTTTCTTT.

This clonotype has ten or more counts. The chain couples TRBV5-5 to TRBJ2-7; D gene ambiguous. Germline V gives CDR1 SGHKS, CDR2 YYEKEE (reference sequence). This CDR3 has 13 amino acids. With 0 bases removed from V and 6 bases from J, the gap between germline ends came to 10 bases. CDR3 nucleotide sequence: TGTGCCAGCAGCTTGGGGTTTTCTAGCGAGCAGTACTTC. It encodes CASSLGFSSEQYF.

The CDR3 spells CAWKLAGGREQYF. CDR3 sequence (DNA): TGTGCCTGGAAACTAGCGGGGGGGCGCGAGCAGTACTTC. The chain employs TRBV30 and TRBJ2-7; 13 positions agree with TRBD2. Looked up from germline, CDR1 is GTSNPN and CDR2 is SVGIG (reference sequence). The CDR3 is made up of 13 amino acids. V lost 4 bases, J lost 6 bases, and 3 bases stayed unmatched. Using reference TRBV30 and TRBJ2-7 for the parts outside the CDR3, the full variable domain is SQTIHQWPATLVQPVGSPLSLECTVEGTSNPNLYWYRQAAGRGLQLLFYSVGIGQISSEVPQNLSASRPQDRQFILSSKKLLLSDSGFYLCAWKLAGGREQYFGPGTRLTVT.

The chain couples TRBV9 to TRBJ1-2; 9 nucleotides agree with TRBD1. The junction had 11 bases not matched to a gene; V was cut back by 3 bases and J by 8 bases. The CDR3 is 15 residues long. The germline V gene has CDR1 SGDLS and CDR2 YYNGEE. The CDR3 DNA sequence: TGTGCCAGCAGCGCGGTCCCCGGGGGACAGGGCGGCTACACCTTC. As protein: CASSAVPGGQGGYTF.